The 9 T cell receptor beta chains in this list originate from one sample, sequenced in a study of cytomegalovirus exposure and HLA in healthy donors. PCR amplification relied on 60 Vbeta primers (plus 13 Jbeta primers). Produced via immunoSEQ multiplex PCR; TCRdb's table is partial and in-frame only. Altogether more than 150,000 clones are present, around 82% being singletons, with the ten largest covering 2% to 2.5%. Sequences were obtained from PBMCs. The receptors come from a woman in her 30s in good health and CMV-seropositive.

The sample holds one count of this clone. V and J are TRBV27 and TRBJ2-7, with D unclear. V lost 2 bases and J 0 bases, leaving 5 bases between the germline ends. Germline V lookup: CDR1 MNHEY, CDR2 SMNVEV (reference sequence). The CDR3 has 13 amino acids. The CDR3 is CASSLESSYEQYF. In nucleotides, the CDR3 is TGTGCCAGCAGTTTAGAGTCCTCCTACGAGCAGTACTTC.

The rearrangement joins TRBV28 to TRBJ1-2; 8 nucleotides line up with TRBD1. The germline gives CDR1 MDHEN, CDR2 SYDVKM. V lost 3 bases to trimming and J lost 7 bases; unmatched junction nucleotides: 7. This CDR3 comprises 14 residues. The CDR3 region is CASSFWQGAGGYTF. The DNA of the CDR3 is TGTGCCAGCAGTTTTTGGCAGGGGGCAGGTGGCTACACCTTC.

The chain employs TRBV11-2 and TRBJ2-7, with a possible D match to TRBD1 (6 bases). Trimming left V 5 bases short and J 3 bases short, with 11 bases between. Germline lookup yields CDR1 SGHAT and CDR2 FQNNGV. This CDR3 has 13 residues. In DNA form, the CDR3 reads TGTGCCAGCAGCCGGACAGTTTACTACGAGCAGTACTTC. It specifies CASSRTVYYEQYF.

CDR3 residues: CASSPAGQGGRSPLHF. As DNA, the CDR3 is TGTGCCAGCAGCCCAGCGGGACAGGGTGGCCGTTCACCCCTCCACTTT. The V call is TRBV11-2, the J call TRBJ1-6, with TRBD1 matching over 9 bases. V dropped 5 bases and J dropped 9; count of bases not matched to a gene: 11. This CDR3 spans 16 amino acids. Germline V gene lookup returns CDR1 SGHAT and CDR2 FQNNGV.

The chain combines TRBV28 with TRBJ1-5, with a tentative D call TRBD1 (6 bases). Trimming shortened V by 8 bases and J by 2 bases, and 10 bases separated the two germline ends. The CDR3 length is 13 residues. Per the germline V gene, CDR1 is MDHEN and CDR2 is SYDVKM. The CDR3: CASSTGGNQPQHF. For the CDR3, the DNA is TGTGCCAGCTCGACAGGCGGCAATCAGCCCCAGCATTTT.

The chain links TRBV6-1 to TRBJ2-2; tentatively, D is TRBD1 (5 bases). V lost 7 bases, J lost 3 bases, and 12 bases lay in between. There are 14 residues in the CDR3. Germline V lookup: CDR1 MNHNS, CDR2 SASEGT. The CDR3: CASTPPRDTGELFF. As DNA, the CDR3 is TGTGCCAGCACCCCACCCAGGGACACCGGGGAGCTGTTTTTT.

The V call is TRBV9, the J call TRBJ2-1; the match to TRBD2 covers 11 bases. The CDR3 spans 15 residues. V was pared by 2 bases and J by 7 bases, with 5 bases of the junction left unmatched. Germline-derived CDR1 and CDR2 are SGDLS and YYNGEE. In DNA, the CDR3 is TGTGCCAGCAGCGTGACTAGCGGGGATATGAATGAGCAGTTCTTC. Its translation: CASSVTSGDMNEQFF.

V and J are TRBV6-5 and TRBJ2-3, with 8 bases fitting TRBD1. Germline values: CDR1 MNHEY, CDR2 SVGAGI. This CDR3 is built from 14 residues. The ends lost 6 bases at V and 5 bases at J; junction bases unmatched: 7. CDR3: CASRNDRGIDTQYF. The CDR3, as DNA: TGTGCCAGCAGAAACGACAGGGGAATAGATACGCAGTATTTT.

J is TRBJ2-5 and V is TRBV2; 7 bases fit TRBD1. V dropped 5 bases and J dropped 4; count of bases not matched to a gene: 1. The CDR3 runs 12 residues. Germline loops: CDR1 SNHLY, CDR2 FYNNEI. The CDR3 reads CASSYRGETQYF. CDR3 sequence (DNA): TGTGCCAGCAGTTACAGGGGAGAGACCCAGTACTTC.